One T cell receptor beta chain is described in this entry. No antigen is known for it. This entry is derived from a study of PD-1 blockade in classical Hodgkin lymphoma. Whole-study results and caveats: Exclusion covered patients beginning nivolumab under 1 year post-ASCT. Whatever underlies the repertoire differences (possibly disease activity or prior therapy) remains undefined. Similar baseline diversity was found in complete responders and newly diagnosed patients.

Time point here: cycle 4 day 1 (C4D1), after more than five weeks of nivolumab. All the patients suffered relapse after autologous stem cell transplantation, and brentuximab vedotin exposure differed. The authors purified CD4+ T cells from thawed PBMCs by magnetic negative selection. The CDR3 consists of 15 residues. Germline CDR1 reads LGHNA; CDR2 reads YSLEER. Losses at the gene ends were 5 bases for V and 4 bases for J; bases not matched to a gene: 10. TCRdb keeps only in-frame clones here, not all; method: immunoSEQ multiplex PCR. The sample holds roughly 18,000 clones; roughly 75% are singletons and the top ten take 2% to 2.5%.

The gene calls are TRBV4-3 and TRBJ1-2, with 7 nucleotides matching TRBD1. The receptor was derived from a human donor with classical Hodgkin lymphoma. This material consisted of CD4+ T cells from blood, taken before the fourth cycle of nivolumab. The CDR3 DNA follows: TGCGCCAGCAGCAAATCGACCAGGGGGACCTATGGCTACACCTTC. Its protein product is CASSKSTRGTYGYTF.